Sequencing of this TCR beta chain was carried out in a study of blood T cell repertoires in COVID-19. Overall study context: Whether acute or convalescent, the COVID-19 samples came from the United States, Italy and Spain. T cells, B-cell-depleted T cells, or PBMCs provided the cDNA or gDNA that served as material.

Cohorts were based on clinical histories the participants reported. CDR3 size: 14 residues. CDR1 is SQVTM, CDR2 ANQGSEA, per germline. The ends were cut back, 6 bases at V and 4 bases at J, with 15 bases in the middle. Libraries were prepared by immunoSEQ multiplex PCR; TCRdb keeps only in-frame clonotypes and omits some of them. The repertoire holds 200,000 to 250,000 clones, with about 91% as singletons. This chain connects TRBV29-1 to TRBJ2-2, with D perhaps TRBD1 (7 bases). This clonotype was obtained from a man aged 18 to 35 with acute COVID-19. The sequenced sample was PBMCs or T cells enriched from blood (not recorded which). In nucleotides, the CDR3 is TGCAGCGTAGAAAGGCAGGGGGGCACCGGGGAGCTGTTTTTT. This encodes CSVERQGGTGELFF.